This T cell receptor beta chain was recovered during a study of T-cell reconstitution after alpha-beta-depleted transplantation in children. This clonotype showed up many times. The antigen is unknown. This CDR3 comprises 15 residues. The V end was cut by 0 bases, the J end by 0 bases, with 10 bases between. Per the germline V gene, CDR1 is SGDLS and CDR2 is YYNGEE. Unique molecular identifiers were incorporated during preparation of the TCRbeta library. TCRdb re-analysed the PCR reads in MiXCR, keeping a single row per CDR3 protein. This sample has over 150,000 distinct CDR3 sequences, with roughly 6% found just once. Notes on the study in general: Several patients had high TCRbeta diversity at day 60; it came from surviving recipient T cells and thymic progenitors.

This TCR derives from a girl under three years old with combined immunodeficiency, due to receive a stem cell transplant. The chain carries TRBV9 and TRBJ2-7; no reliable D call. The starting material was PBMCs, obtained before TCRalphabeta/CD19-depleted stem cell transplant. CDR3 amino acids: CASSVEAGFSYEQYF. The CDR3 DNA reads TGTGCCAGCAGCGTAGAGGCCGGGTTCTCCTACGAGCAGTACTTC.